This record covers a single TCR beta chain. This sample is part of a study of blood T cell repertoires in COVID-19. About the study: The origin of the acute and convalescent COVID-19 samples was the United States, Italy and Spain. Sources were T cells, B-cell-depleted T cells, or PBMCs; the material itself was cDNA or gDNA.

Clones were sequenced by immunoSEQ multiplex PCR, and TCRdb holds only the in-frame ones, with some missing. The table lists more than 250,000 clones, 70% to 90% of them singletons. With V trimmed by 7 bases and J by 0 bases, 6 bases remained unmatched. Germline lookup yields CDR1 SGHRS and CDR2 YFSETQ. The length of the CDR3 is 15 residues. This sequence originates from a man in his fifties with active or convalescent COVID-19. The rearrangement uses TRBV5-1 and TRBJ2-1, with 8 positions matching TRBD2. The sequenced material came from peripheral blood. As DNA, the CDR3 is TGCGCCAGCGAGCCCGGGGGGGGCTCCTACAATGAGCAGTTCTTC. Its translation: CASEPGGGSYNEQFF.